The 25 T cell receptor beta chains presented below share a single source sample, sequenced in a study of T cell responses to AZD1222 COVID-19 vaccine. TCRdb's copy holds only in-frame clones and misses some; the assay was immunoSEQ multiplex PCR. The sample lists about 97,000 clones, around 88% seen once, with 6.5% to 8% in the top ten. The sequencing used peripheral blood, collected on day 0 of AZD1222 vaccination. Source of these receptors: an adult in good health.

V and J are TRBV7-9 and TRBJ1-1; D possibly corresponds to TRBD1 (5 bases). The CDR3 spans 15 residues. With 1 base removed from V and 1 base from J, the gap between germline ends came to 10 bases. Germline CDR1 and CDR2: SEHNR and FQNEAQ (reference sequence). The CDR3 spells CASSLGQPPNTEAFF. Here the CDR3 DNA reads TGTGCCAGCAGCTTAGGACAGCCACCGAACACTGAAGCTTTCTTT. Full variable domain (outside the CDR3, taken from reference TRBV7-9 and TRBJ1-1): DTGVSQNPRHKITKRGQNVTFRCDPISEHNRLYWYRQTLGQGPEFLTYFQNEAQLEKSRLLSDRFSAERPKGSFSTLEIQRTEQGDSAMYLCASSLGQPPNTEAFFGQGTRLTVV.

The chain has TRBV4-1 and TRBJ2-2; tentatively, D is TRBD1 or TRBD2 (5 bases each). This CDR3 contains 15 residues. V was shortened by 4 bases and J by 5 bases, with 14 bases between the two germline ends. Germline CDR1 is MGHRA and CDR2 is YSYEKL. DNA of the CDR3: TGCGCCAGCAGCCTAAGGGGAGACGGTACCGGGGAGCTGTTTTTT. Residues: CASSLRGDGTGELFF.

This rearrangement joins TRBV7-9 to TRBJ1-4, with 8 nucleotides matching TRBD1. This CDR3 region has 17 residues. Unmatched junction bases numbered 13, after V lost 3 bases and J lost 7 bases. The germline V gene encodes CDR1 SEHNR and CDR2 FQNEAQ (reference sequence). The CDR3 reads CASSLFVGGQGGEKLFF. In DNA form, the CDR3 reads TGTGCCAGCAGCTTGTTCGTCGGAGGACAGGGAGGTGAAAAACTGTTTTTT.

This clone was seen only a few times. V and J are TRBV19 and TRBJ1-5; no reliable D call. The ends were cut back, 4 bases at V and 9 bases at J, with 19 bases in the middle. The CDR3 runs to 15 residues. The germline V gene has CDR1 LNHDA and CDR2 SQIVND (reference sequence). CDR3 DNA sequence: TGTGCCAGTAGTACCGGCGAGGACCTGAGGTTGCCCCAGCATTTT. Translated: CASSTGEDLRLPQHF.

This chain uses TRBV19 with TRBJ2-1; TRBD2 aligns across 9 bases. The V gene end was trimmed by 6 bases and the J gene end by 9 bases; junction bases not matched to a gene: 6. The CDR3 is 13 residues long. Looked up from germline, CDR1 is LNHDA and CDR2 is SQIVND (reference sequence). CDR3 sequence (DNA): TGTGCCAGTAGCACCCAGACTAGCGGTGAGCAGTTCTTC. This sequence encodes CASSTQTSGEQFF.

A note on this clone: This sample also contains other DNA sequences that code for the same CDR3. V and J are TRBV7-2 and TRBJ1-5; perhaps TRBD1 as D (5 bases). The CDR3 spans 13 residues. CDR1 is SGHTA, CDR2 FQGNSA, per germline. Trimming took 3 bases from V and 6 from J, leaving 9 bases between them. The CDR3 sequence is CASSFQGGQPQHF. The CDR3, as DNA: TGTGCCAGCAGCTTCCAGGGAGGTCAGCCCCAGCATTTT.

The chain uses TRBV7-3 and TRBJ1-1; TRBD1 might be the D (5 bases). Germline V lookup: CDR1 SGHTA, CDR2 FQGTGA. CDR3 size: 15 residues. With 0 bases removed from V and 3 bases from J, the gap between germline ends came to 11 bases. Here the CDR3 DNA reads TGTGCCAGCAGCTTAACCGGGGCTAGGGACACTGAAGCTTTCTTT. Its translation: CASSLTGARDTEAFF.

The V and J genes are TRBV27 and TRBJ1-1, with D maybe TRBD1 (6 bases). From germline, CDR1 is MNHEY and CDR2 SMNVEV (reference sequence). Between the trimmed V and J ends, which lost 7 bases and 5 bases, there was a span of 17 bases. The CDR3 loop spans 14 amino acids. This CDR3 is CASTRERGGTEAFF. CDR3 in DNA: TGTGCCAGCACCCGAGAAAGGGGGGGAACTGAAGCTTTCTTT.

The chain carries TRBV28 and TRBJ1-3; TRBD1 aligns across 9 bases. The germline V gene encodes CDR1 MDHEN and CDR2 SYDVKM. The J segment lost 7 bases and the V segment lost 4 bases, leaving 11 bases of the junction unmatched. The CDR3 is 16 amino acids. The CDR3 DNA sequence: TGTGCCAGCAGTTCTACGGGACAGGGAACCTGGAACACCATATATTTT. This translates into CASSSTGQGTWNTIYF.

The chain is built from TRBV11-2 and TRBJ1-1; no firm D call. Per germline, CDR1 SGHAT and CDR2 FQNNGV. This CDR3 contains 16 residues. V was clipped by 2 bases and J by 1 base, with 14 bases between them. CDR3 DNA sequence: TGTGCCAGCAGCTTACCCCCGGCCGTCGGGAACACTGAAGCTTTCTTT. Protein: CASSLPPAVGNTEAFF.

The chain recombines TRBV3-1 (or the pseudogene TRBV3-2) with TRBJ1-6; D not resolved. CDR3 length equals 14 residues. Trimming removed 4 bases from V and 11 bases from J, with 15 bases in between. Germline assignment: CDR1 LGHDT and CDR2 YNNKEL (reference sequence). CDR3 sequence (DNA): TGTGCCAGCAGCCCAAGAATTTCCAGAACACCCCTCCACTTT. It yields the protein CASSPRISRTPLHF.

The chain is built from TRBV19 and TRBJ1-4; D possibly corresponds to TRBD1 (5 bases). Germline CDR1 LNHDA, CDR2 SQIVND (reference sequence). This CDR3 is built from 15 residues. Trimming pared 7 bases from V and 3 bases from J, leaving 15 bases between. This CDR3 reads CASNPLAGSNEKLFF. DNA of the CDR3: TGTGCCAGTAACCCCTTGGCAGGGTCTAATGAAAAACTGTTTTTT.

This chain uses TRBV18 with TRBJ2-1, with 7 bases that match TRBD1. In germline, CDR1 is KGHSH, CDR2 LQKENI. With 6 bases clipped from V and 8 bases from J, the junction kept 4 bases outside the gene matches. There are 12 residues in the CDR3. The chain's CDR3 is CASSRQGDEQFF. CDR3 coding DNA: TGTGCCAGCTCGCGGCAGGGGGATGAGCAGTTCTTC.

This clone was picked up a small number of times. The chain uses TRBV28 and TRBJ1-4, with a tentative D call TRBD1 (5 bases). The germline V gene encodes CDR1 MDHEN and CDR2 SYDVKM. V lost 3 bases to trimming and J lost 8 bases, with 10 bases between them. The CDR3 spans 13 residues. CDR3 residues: CASSFSGLEKLFF. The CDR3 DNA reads TGTGCCAGCAGTTTTTCAGGGTTGGAAAAACTGTTTTTT.

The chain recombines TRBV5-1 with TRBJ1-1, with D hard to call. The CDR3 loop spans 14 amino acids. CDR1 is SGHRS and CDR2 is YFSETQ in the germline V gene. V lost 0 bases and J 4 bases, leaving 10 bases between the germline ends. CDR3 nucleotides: TGCGCCAGCAGCTTGGCCCCATTTGGCACTGAAGCTTTCTTT. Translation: CASSLAPFGTEAFF.

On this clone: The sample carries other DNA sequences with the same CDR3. The CDR3 bases are TGCGCCAGCAGCTTGGGGCTGAACACTGAAGCTTTCTTT. This codes for CASSLGLNTEAFF. The J gene is TRBJ1-1, the V gene TRBV5-1, with no clear D. This CDR3 is 13 amino acids long. Germline V gives CDR1 SGHRS, CDR2 YFSETQ. V was pared by 0 bases and J by 0 bases, with 3 bases between.

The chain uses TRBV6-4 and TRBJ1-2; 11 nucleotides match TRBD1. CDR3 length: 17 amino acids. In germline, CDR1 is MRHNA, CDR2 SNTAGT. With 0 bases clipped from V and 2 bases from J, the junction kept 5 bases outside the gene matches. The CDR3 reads CASSDSKRTGGNYGYTF. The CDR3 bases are TGTGCCAGCAGTGACTCGAAACGGACAGGGGGCAACTATGGCTACACCTTC.

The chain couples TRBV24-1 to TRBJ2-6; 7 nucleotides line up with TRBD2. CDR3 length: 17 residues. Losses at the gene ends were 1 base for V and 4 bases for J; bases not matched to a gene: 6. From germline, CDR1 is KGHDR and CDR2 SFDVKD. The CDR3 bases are TGTGCCACCAGTGATTTACGGGGAGGGTCAGGGGCCAACGTCCTGACTTTC. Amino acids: CATSDLRGGSGANVLTF.

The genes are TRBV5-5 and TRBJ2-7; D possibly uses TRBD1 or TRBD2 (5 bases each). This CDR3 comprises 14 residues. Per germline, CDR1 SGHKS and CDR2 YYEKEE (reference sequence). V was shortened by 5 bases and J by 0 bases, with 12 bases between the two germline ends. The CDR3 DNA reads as TGTGCCAGCAGGAGGGGTCGTAACTCCTACGAGCAGTACTTC. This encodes CASRRGRNSYEQYF.

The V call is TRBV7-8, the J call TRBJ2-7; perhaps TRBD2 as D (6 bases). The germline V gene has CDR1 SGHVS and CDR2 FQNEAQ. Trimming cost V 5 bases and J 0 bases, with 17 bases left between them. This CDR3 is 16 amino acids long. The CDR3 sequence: CASSNRLDTGSYEQYF. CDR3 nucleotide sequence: TGTGCCAGCAGCAACCGACTAGACACCGGCTCCTACGAGCAGTACTTC.

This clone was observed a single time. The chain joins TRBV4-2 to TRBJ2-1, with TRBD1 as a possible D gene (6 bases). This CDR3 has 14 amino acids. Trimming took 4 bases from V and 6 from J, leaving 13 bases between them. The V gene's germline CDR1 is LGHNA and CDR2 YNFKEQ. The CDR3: CASSRVGARNEQFF. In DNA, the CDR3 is TGTGCCAGCAGCCGCGTGGGGGCCCGCAATGAGCAGTTCTTC.

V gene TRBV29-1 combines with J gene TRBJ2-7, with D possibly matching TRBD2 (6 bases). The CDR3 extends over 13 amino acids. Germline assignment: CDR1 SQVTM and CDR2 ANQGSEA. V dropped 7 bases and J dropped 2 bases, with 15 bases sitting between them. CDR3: CSAGGGGPYEQYF. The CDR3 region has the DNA TGCAGCGCCGGGGGAGGAGGTCCCTACGAGCAGTACTTC.

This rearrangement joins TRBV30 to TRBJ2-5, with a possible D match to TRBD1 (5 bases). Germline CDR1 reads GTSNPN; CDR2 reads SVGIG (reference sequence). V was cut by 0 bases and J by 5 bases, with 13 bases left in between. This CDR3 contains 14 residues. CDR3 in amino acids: CAWSVQTGAETQYF. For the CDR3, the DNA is TGTGCCTGGAGTGTACAAACTGGGGCGGAGACCCAGTACTTC.

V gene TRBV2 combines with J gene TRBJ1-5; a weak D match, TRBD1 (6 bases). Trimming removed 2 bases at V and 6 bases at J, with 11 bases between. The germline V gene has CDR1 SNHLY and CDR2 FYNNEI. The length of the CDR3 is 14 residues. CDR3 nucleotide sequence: TGTGCCAGCAGTGAATGGCGCAGGGGTCAGCCCCAGCATTTT. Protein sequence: CASSEWRRGQPQHF. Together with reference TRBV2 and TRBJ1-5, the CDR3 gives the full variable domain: EPEVTQTPSHQVTQMGQEVILRCVPISNHLYFYWYRQILGQKVEFLVSFYNNEISEKSEIFDDQFSVERPDGSNFTLKIRSTKLEDSAMYFCASSEWRRGQPQHFGDGTRLSIL.

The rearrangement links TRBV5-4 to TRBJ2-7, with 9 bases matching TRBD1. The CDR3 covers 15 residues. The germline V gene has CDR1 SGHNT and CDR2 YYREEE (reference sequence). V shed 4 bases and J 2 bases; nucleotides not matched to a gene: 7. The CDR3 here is CASSAQTGGAYEQYF. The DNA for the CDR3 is TGTGCCAGCAGCGCACAAACAGGGGGCGCCTACGAGCAGTACTTC.